These T cell receptor beta chains were read from a single sample in a study of T cell changes during pregnancy in multiple sclerosis. Libraries were prepared by immunoSEQ multiplex PCR; TCRdb keeps only in-frame clonotypes and omits some of them. The sample has about 27,000 clones, about 88% seen once. The input for sequencing was CD8+ T cells from peripheral blood mononuclear cells, taken in the second trimester of pregnancy. The source of these receptors is a female donor with multiple sclerosis, enrolled in a pregnancy study. The CDR3 runs from the conserved cysteine through the conserved F or W. The order of the fields is clone size, D gene, J gene, CDR3 length, V gene, CDR3 protein, CDR3 DNA. The D gene is left open where the match is weak. Clone size is not always given. Where it is, it says once, few, many or a class for expanded clones.

>-|TRBD2|TRBJ2-7|14|TRBV7-9
CASSLTSQIYEQYF
TGTGCCAGCAGCTTGACTAGCCAAATCTACGAGCAGTACTTC
>-|-|TRBJ2-1|15|TRBV7-9
CASSLSESSYNEQFF
TGTGCCAGCAGCTTGAGCGAAAGCTCCTACAATGAGCAGTTCTTC
>-|-|TRBJ1-1|13|TRBV2
CASGPGVGTEAFF
TGTGCCAGCGGTCCGGGGGTGGGGACTGAAGCTTTCTTT
>-|TRBD2|TRBJ2-7|15|TRBV6-1
CASSEETSGSYEQYF
TGTGCCAGCAGTGAAGAGACTAGCGGGAGTTACGAGCAGTACTTC
>-|-|TRBJ2-7|13|TRBV29-1
CSVEGEVPYEQYF
TGCAGCGTTGAGGGAGAGGTCCCCTACGAGCAGTACTTC
>-|-|TRBJ2-1|13|TRBV14
CASSPGPGDEQFF
TGTGCCAGCAGCCCCGGACCGGGGGATGAGCAGTTCTTC
>-|-|TRBJ1-1|15|TRBV19
CASSPVGEENTEAFF
TGTGCCAGTAGTCCGGTTGGGGAGGAGAACACTGAAGCTTTCTTT
>-|-|TRBJ2-1|15|TRBV13
CASSAREWGPNEQFF
TGTGCCAGCAGCGCCCGGGAGTGGGGCCCCAATGAGCAGTTCTTC
>-|-|TRBJ2-7|14|TRBV7-9
CASSSGQALGEQYF
TGTGCCAGCAGCTCGGGACAAGCTCTAGGGGAGCAGTACTTC
>-|TRBD1|TRBJ2-5|17|TRBV2
CASKPLTPGQDQETQYF
TGTGCCAGCAAACCCTTAACGCCCGGACAGGACCAAGAGACCCAGTACTTC
>-|TRBD2|TRBJ2-7|15|TRBV28
CASSRTSGRSHEQYF
TGTGCCAGCAGCCGGACTAGCGGGAGATCCCACGAGCAGTACTTC
>-|TRBD1|TRBJ2-7|16|TRBV2
CASSELKMGQPYEQYF
TGTGCCAGCAGTGAACTTAAAATGGGACAGCCCTACGAGCAGTACTTC
>-|TRBD2|TRBJ2-7|11|TRBV30
CAWEVAGEQYF
TGTGCCTGGGAGGTAGCGGGCGAGCAGTACTTC
>-|TRBD1|TRBJ1-2|15|TRBV9
CASSVDRGLSYGYTF
TGTGCCAGCAGCGTAGACAGGGGGCTATCCTATGGCTACACCTTC
>-|TRBD1|TRBJ2-7|15|TRBV29-1
CSVGSGTGLSYEQYF
TGCAGCGTTGGTTCCGGGACAGGTCTTTCCTACGAGCAGTACTTC
>-|TRBD1|TRBJ2-7|15|TRBV4-2
CASSQEDRGLYEQYF
TGTGCCAGCAGCCAAGAGGACAGGGGGCTCTACGAGCAGTACTTC
>medium-sized|TRBD2|TRBJ2-7|17|TRBV5-1
CASSLGGSTSFDYEQYF
TGCGCCAGCAGCTTAGGCGGGAGTACGTCATTTGACTACGAGCAGTACTTC
>-|TRBD2|TRBJ2-3|18|TRBV5-8
CASSFGVGIAGGTDTQYF
TGTGCCAGCAGCTTCGGTGTGGGTATAGCGGGAGGCACAGATACGCAGTATTTT
>once|TRBD1|TRBJ1-1|13|TRBV19
CASKMQGAAEAFF
TGTGCCAGTAAAATGCAGGGGGCAGCTGAAGCTTTCTTT
>-|-|TRBJ1-5|18|TRBV7-9
CASSSTFVGTEGVQPQHF
TGTGCCAGCAGCTCTACTTTTGTGGGAACAGAGGGGGTTCAGCCCCAGCATTTT
>-|-|TRBJ1-4|16|TRBV2
CASMAWTETTNEKLFF
TGTGCCAGCATGGCGTGGACAGAGACAACTAATGAAAAACTGTTTTTT
>-|-|TRBJ2-4|16|TRBV2
CASTSTTALAKNIQYF
TGTGCCAGCACGTCGACGACAGCCCTAGCCAAAAACATTCAGTACTTC
>once|TRBD1|TRBJ2-7|16|TRBV28
CASSNLRGTGTYEQYF
TGTGCCAGCAGTAACCTTCGGGGGACAGGGACCTACGAGCAGTACTTC
>-|-|TRBJ1-1|14|TRBV27
CASSLSLLNTEAFF
TGTGCCAGCAGTTTATCGTTGTTAAACACTGAAGCTTTCTTT
>-|-|TRBJ2-3|16|TRBV9
CASSVAMGRNADTQYF
TGTGCCAGCAGCGTAGCGATGGGGAGGAACGCAGATACGCAGTATTTT
>-|-|TRBJ1-2|15|TRBV28
CASSLSTSALYGYTF
TGTGCCAGCAGTTTAAGTACAAGTGCCCTTTATGGCTACACCTTC